These T cell receptor beta chains were read from a single sample in a study of multiple sclerosis patients with progressive multifocal leukoencephalopathy. Profiled with immunoSEQ multiplex PCR; TCRdb holds only in-frame clones, not every one. The data hold more than 20,000 clones, with approximately 90% observed a single time. The sample consisted of PBMCs, taken from a patient treated with natalizumab. The receptors originated from a man aged 25 to 45 with multiple sclerosis. Each CDR3 is given with its conserved first and last residue.

j_gene: TRBJ1-5
v_gene: TRBV5-6
CDR3aa: CASSFGTDSPQHF

j_gene: TRBJ2-2
v_gene: TRBV29-1
CDR3aa: CSVVGTNTGELFF

j_gene: TRBJ2-3
v_gene: TRBV9
CDR3aa: CASSGSGRDTDTQYF

j_gene: TRBJ2-6
v_gene: TRBV6-5
CDR3aa: CASSFDSSGANVLTF

j_gene: TRBJ2-2
v_gene: TRBV7-6
CDR3aa: CASSLARDGELFF

j_gene: TRBJ1-2
v_gene: TRBV19
CDR3aa: CATRGGGTGGLITF

j_gene: TRBJ2-7
v_gene: TRBV11-3
CDR3aa: CASSYGQRYEQYF

j_gene: TRBJ2-1
v_gene: TRBV4-3
CDR3aa: CASSQDPIIPSGNNEQFF

j_gene: TRBJ1-5
v_gene: TRBV5-8
CDR3aa: CASSYPTQPQHF

j_gene: TRBJ2-1
v_gene: TRBV11-3
CDR3aa: CASSLGSSGTDEQFF

j_gene: TRBJ2-5
v_gene: TRBV19
CDR3aa: CASSIVRGQGSYQETQYF

j_gene: TRBJ2-1
v_gene: TRBV7-9
CDR3aa: CASSLEGRGDNEQFF

j_gene: TRBJ1-2
v_gene: TRBV2
CDR3aa: CASSYTGATYGYTF

j_gene: TRBJ1-2
v_gene: TRBV27
CDR3aa: CASSIDRDYGYTF

j_gene: TRBJ2-7
v_gene: TRBV4-3
CDR3aa: CASSQGGTGVREQYF

j_gene: TRBJ2-1
v_gene: TRBV7-7
CDR3aa: CASSLGRGRYNEQFF

j_gene: TRBJ1-2
v_gene: TRBV6-5
CDR3aa: CASSYGQIYGYTF

j_gene: TRBJ2-2
v_gene: TRBV9
CDR3aa: CASSPPRGRSTGELFF

j_gene: TRBJ1-1
v_gene: TRBV6-1
CDR3aa: CASSEVPSTTGGAFF

j_gene: TRBJ2-1
v_gene: TRBV4-3
CDR3aa: CASSPLPGAGAYNEQFF

j_gene: TRBJ2-1
v_gene: TRBV27
CDR3aa: CASGGRYSYNEQFF

j_gene: TRBJ1-1
v_gene: TRBV4-2
CDR3aa: CASSQGWDLYTEAFF

j_gene: TRBJ1-2
v_gene: TRBV5-4
CDR3aa: CASSPFGGNYGYTF

j_gene: TRBJ2-6
v_gene: TRBV11-2
CDR3aa: CASSSGWGGANVLTF

j_gene: TRBJ2-5
v_gene: TRBV5-6
CDR3aa: CASSLPPAGGRETQYF

j_gene: TRBJ2-6
v_gene: TRBV11-2
CDR3aa: CASSLWVAVSGANVLTF

j_gene: TRBJ1-1
v_gene: TRBV19
CDR3aa: CASSILGDGPNTEAFF

j_gene: TRBJ2-7
v_gene: TRBV7-2
CDR3aa: CASSLVSLDRVPYEQYF

j_gene: TRBJ2-5
v_gene: TRBV23-1
CDR3aa: CASGRPRENWETQYF

j_gene: TRBJ1-1
v_gene: TRBV6-6
CDR3aa: CASSYSRGRTEAFF

j_gene: TRBJ2-2
v_gene: TRBV5-1
CDR3aa: CARWALRVNEFGTGELFF

j_gene: TRBJ1-1
v_gene: TRBV18
CDR3aa: CASSPRDTEAFF

j_gene: TRBJ1-5
v_gene: TRBV6-5
CDR3aa: CASSHNSNQPQHF

j_gene: TRBJ1-4
v_gene: TRBV7-9
CDR3aa: CASSYGGRTNEKLFF

j_gene: TRBJ2-1
v_gene: TRBV29-1
CDR3aa: CSVGDRSGEQFF

j_gene: TRBJ2-1
v_gene: TRBV27
CDR3aa: CASSLRGREQFF

j_gene: TRBJ2-7
v_gene: TRBV29-1
CDR3aa: CSADRATYEQYF

j_gene: TRBJ2-5
v_gene: TRBV7-9
CDR3aa: CASSPGTGRTGWRQETQYF

j_gene: TRBJ1-1
v_gene: TRBV7-2
CDR3aa: CASSLGAGRAFF

j_gene: TRBJ2-1
v_gene: TRBV7-9
CDR3aa: CASKVANGIGQFF

j_gene: TRBJ2-5
v_gene: TRBV10-2
CDR3aa: CASSVGGAGLQETQYF

j_gene: TRBJ2-3
v_gene: TRBV4-2
CDR3aa: CASSLHGRTRTDTQYF

j_gene: TRBJ2-3
v_gene: TRBV7-7
CDR3aa: CASSLGTATTDTQYF

j_gene: TRBJ2-1
v_gene: TRBV14
CDR3aa: CASSQGGKVDEQFF

j_gene: TRBJ1-4
v_gene: TRBV10-2
CDR3aa: CASTKLTGATNEKLFF

j_gene: TRBJ2-3
v_gene: TRBV4-2
CDR3aa: CASSQDPSGRHTDTQYF

j_gene: TRBJ2-3
v_gene: TRBV10-1
CDR3aa: CASSDRAASGRRDTQYF

j_gene: TRBJ1-2
v_gene: TRBV29-1
CDR3aa: CSVDGDGYTF

j_gene: TRBJ2-5
v_gene: TRBV6-5
CDR3aa: CASSSSDGSQETQYF

j_gene: TRBJ2-2
v_gene: TRBV4-1
CDR3aa: CASSPDKNTGELFF

j_gene: TRBJ1-1
v_gene: TRBV15
CDR3aa: CATSRDPKQNTEAFF

j_gene: TRBJ1-1
v_gene: TRBV10-3
CDR3aa: CAIADSGPEAFF

j_gene: TRBJ1-1
v_gene: TRBV7-9
CDR3aa: CASSLLTGNTEAFF

j_gene: TRBJ1-1
v_gene: TRBV19
CDR3aa: CASSTAPGFGDTEAFF

j_gene: TRBJ2-2
v_gene: TRBV21-1
CDR3aa: CASSPKSERDPGEPFF

j_gene: TRBJ2-7
v_gene: TRBV7-9
CDR3aa: CASSPSLDRVEQYF